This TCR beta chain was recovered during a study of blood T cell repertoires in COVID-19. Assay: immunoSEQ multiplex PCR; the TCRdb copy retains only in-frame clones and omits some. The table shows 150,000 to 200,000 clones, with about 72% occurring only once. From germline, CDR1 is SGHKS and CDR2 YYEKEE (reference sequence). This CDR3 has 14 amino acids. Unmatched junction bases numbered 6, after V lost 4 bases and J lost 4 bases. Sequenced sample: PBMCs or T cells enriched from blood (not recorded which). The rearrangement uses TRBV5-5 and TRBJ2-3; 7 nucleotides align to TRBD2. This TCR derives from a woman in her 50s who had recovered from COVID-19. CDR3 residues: CASSLRLAPDTQYF. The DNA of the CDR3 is TGTGCCAGCAGCCTTAGACTAGCCCCAGATACGCAGTATTTT. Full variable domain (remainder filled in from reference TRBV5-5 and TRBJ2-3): DAGVTQSPTHLIKTRGQQVTLRCSPISGHKSVSWYQQVLGQGPQFIFQYYEKEERGRGNFPDRFSARQFPNYSSELNVNALLLGDSALYLCASSLRLAPDTQYFGPGTRLTVL.